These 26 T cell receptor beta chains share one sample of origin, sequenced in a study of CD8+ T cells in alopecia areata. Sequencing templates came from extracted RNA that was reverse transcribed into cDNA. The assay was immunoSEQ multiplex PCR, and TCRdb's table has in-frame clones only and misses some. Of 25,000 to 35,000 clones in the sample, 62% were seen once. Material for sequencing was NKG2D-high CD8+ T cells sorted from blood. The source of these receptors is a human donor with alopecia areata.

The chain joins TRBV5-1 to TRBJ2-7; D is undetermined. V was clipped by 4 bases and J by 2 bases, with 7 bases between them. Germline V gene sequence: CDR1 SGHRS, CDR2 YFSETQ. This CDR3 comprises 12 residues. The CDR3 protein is CASSPGTYEQYF. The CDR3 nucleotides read TGCGCCAGCAGCCCCGGCACCTACGAGCAGTACTTC.

DNA for the CDR3: TGTGCCAGCCGGGAGGGTTACAATGAGCAGTTCTTC. Translating it yields CASREGYNEQFF. This chain uses TRBV27 with TRBJ2-1, with TRBD2 matching over 8 bases. Germline CDR1 is MNHEY and CDR2 is SMNVEV (reference sequence). The V segment lost 8 bases and the J segment 4 bases; nucleotides outside the gene matches: 1. The CDR3 consists of 12 residues.

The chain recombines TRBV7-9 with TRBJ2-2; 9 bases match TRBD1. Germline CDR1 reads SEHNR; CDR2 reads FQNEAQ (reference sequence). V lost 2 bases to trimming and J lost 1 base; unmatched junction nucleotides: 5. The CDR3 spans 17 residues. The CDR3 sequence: CASSLLPGQGNTGELFF. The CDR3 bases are TGTGCCAGCAGCTTACTTCCGGGACAGGGGAACACCGGGGAGCTGTTTTTT.

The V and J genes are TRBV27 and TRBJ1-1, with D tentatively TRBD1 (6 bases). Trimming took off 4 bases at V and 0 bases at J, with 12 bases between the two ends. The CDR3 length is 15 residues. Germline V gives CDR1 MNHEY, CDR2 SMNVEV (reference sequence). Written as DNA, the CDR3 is TGTGCCAGCAGTTCCAGGGGAAGCATGAACACTGAAGCTTTCTTT. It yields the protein CASSSRGSMNTEAFF.

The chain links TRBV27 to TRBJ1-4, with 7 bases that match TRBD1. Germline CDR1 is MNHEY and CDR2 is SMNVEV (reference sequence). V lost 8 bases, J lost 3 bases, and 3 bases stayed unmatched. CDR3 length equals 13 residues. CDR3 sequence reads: CASGDSSNEKLFF. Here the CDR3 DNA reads TGTGCCAGCGGGGACAGCTCTAATGAAAAACTGTTTTTT.

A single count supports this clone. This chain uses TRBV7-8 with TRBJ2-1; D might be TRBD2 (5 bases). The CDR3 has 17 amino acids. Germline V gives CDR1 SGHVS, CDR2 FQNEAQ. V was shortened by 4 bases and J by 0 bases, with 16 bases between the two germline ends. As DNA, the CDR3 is TGTGCCAGCAGCTCGACTGGACTCCTGAGCTCCTACAATGAGCAGTTCTTC. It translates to CASSSTGLLSSYNEQFF.

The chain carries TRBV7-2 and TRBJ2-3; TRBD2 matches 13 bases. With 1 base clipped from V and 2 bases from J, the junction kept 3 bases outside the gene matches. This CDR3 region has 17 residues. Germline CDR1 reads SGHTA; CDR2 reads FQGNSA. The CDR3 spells CASSLVTSGGTTDTQYF. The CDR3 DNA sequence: TGTGCCAGCAGCTTAGTGACTAGCGGGGGGACCACAGATACGCAGTATTTT.

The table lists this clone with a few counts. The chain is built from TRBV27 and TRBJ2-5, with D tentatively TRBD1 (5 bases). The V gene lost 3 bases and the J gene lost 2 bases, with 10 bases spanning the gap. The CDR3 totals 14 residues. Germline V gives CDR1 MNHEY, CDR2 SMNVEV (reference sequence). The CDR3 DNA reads TGTGCCAGCAGTTTCACCCCAGGGCAAGAGACCCAGTACTTC. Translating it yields CASSFTPGQETQYF.

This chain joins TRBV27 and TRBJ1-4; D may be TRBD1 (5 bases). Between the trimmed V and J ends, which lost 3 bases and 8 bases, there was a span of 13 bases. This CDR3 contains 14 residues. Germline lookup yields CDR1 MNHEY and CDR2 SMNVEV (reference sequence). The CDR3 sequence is CASSLGQDAEKLFF. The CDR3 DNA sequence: TGTGCCAGCAGTTTGGGGCAAGACGCAGAAAAACTGTTTTTT.

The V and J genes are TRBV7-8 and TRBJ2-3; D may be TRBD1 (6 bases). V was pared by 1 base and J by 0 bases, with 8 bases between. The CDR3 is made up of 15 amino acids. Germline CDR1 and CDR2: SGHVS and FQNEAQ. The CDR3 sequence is CASSLEQGSTDTQYF. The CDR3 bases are TGTGCCAGCAGCTTAGAACAGGGTAGCACAGATACGCAGTATTTT.

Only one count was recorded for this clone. CDR3 nucleotide sequence: TGTGCCAGCAGTTACCCCGGACTAGCGGGAGAGGAGACCCAGTACTTC. Its translation is CASSYPGLAGEETQYF. The rearrangement uses TRBV6-6 and TRBJ2-5; TRBD2 matches at 13 bases. Germline V CDR1 and CDR2: MNHNY, SVGAGI (reference sequence). The CDR3 spans 16 residues. The trim removed 2 bases at V and 5 bases at J, leaving 5 bases unmatched.

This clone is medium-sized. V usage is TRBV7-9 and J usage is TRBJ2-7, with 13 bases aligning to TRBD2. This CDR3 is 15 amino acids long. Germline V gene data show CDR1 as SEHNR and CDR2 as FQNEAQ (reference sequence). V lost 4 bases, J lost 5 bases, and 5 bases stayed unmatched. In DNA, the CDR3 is TGTGCCAGCAGCTGGGGACTAGCGGGGATGAACGAGCAGTACTTC. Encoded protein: CASSWGLAGMNEQYF.

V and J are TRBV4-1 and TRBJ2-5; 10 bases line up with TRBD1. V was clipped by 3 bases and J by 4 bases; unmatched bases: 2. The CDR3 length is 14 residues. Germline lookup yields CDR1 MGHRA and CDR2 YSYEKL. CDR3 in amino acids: CASSQRQGAETQYF. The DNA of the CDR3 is TGCGCCAGCAGCCAGAGACAGGGGGCAGAGACCCAGTACTTC.

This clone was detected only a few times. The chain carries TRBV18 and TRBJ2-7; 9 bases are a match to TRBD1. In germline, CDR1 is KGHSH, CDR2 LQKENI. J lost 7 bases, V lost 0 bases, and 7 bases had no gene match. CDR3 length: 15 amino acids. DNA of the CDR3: TGTGCCAGCTCACCACCTGGACAGGGGCTTGGGGAGCAGTACTTC. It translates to CASSPPGQGLGEQYF.

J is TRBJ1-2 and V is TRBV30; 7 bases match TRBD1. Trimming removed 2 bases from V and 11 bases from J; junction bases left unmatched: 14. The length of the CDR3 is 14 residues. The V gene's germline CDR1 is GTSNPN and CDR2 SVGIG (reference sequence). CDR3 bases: TGTGCCTGGAGTTTTCTGGCAGGGGGGACGGCGTACACCTTC. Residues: CAWSFLAGGTAYTF.

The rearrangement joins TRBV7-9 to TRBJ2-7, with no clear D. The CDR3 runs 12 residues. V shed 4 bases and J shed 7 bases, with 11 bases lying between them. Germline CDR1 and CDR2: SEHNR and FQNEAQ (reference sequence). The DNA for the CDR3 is TGTGCCAGCAGCTCCGTCCTCGGGGAGCAGTACTTC. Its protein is CASSSVLGEQYF.

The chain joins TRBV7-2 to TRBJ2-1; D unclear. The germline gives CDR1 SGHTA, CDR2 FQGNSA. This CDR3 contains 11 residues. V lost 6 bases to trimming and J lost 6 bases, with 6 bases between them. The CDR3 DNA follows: TGTGCCAGCAGGGCAAGCAATGAGCAGTTCTTC. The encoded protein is CASRASNEQFF.

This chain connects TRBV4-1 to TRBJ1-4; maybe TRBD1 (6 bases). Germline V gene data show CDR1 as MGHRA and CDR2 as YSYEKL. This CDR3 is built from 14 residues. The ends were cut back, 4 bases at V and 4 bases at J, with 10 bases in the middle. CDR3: CASSPRGFNEKLFF. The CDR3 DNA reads TGCGCCAGCAGCCCCAGGGGATTTAATGAAAAACTGTTTTTT.

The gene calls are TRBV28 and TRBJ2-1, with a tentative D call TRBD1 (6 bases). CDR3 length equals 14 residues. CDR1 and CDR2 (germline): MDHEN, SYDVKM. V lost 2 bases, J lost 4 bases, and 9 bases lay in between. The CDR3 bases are TGTGCCAGCAGTTTAGGCGGACAGTACAATGAGCAGTTCTTC. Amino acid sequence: CASSLGGQYNEQFF.

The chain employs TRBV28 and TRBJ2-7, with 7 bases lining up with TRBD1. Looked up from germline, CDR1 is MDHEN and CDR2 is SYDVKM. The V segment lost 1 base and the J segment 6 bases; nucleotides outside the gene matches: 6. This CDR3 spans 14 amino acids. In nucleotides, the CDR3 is TGTGCCAGCAGTTTATTGGTGACAGGGAGCGAGCAGTACTTC. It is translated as CASSLLVTGSEQYF.

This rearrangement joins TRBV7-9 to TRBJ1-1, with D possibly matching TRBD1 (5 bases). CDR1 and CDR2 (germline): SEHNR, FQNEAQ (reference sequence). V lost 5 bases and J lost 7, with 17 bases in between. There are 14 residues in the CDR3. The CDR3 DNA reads TGTGCCAGCAGCCCCATCGGGACTCTCTATGAAGCTTTCTTT. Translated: CASSPIGTLYEAFF. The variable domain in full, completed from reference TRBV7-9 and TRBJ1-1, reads DTGVSQNPRHKITKRGQNVTFRCDPISEHNRLYWYRQTLGQGPEFLTYFQNEAQLEKSRLLSDRFSAERPKGSFSTLEIQRTEQGDSAMYLCASSPIGTLYEAFFGQGTRLTVV.

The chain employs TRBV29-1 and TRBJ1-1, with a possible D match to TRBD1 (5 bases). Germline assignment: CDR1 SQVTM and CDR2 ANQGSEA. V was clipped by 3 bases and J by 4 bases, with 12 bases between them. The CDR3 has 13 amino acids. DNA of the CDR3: TGCAGCGTTGATAGCTCAGGGAGCACTGAAGCTTTCTTT. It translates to CSVDSSGSTEAFF.

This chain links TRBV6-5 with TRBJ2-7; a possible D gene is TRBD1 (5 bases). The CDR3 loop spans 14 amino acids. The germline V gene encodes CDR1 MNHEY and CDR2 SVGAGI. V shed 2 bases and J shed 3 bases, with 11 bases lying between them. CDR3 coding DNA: TGTGCCAGCAGTTACCAGGGTTCTGTCTACGAGCAGTACTTC. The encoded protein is CASSYQGSVYEQYF.

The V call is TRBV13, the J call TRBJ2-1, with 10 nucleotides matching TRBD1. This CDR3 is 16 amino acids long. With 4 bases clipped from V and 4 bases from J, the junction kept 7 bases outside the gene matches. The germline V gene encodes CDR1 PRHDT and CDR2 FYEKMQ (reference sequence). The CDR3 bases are TGTGCCAGCAGCTCACCGGGACAGGGGTCATACAATGAGCAGTTCTTC. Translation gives CASSSPGQGSYNEQFF.

In DNA, the CDR3 is TGTGCCAGCAGTCCAGGACTCTTGTTCACTGAAGCTTTCTTT. As protein: CASSPGLLFTEAFF. J is TRBJ1-1 and V is TRBV27, with D hard to call. The length of the CDR3 is 14 residues. In germline, CDR1 is MNHEY, CDR2 SMNVEV (reference sequence). Trimming shortened V by 5 bases and J by 4 bases, and 14 bases separated the two germline ends.

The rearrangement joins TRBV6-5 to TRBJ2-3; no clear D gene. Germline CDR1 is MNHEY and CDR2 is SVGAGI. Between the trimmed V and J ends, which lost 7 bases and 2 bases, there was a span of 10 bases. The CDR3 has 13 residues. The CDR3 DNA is TGTGCCAGCATCCCTCCGAACACAGATACGCAGTATTTT. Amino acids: CASIPPNTDTQYF.